These 16 T cell receptor beta chains share one sample of origin, sequenced in a study of cytomegalovirus exposure and HLA in healthy donors. The primer mix had 60 Vbeta and 13 Jbeta primers. Profiled with immunoSEQ multiplex PCR; TCRdb holds only in-frame clones, not every one. Here the sample spans 100,000 to 150,000 clones, roughly three quarters being singletons. The sample consisted of PBMCs. All receptors derive from a woman under 40 in good health and CMV-seronegative.

The chain uses TRBV28 and TRBJ2-3; 7 bases map to TRBD1. CDR3 length: 11 amino acids. Losses at the gene ends were 2 bases for V and 11 bases for J; bases not matched to a gene: 1. Germline CDR1 and CDR2: MDHEN and SYDVKM. Written as DNA, the CDR3 is TGTGCCAGCAGTTTAACAGGGGAGCAGTATTTT. It codes for CASSLTGEQYF.

The chain links TRBV2 to TRBJ2-1, with 11 bases that match TRBD2. V lost 6 bases and J lost 10; bases outside the gene matches: 5. The germline CDR1 and CDR2 sequences are SNHLY and FYNNEI. The CDR3 is made up of 13 amino acids. The DNA for the CDR3 is TGTGCCAGCAGAATAGCGGGAGGGGCCGAGCAGTTCTTC. Its translation: CASRIAGGAEQFF.

In DNA, the CDR3 is TGCGCCAGCAGCTTGGTCAGGACAGCCTCCTACAATGAGCAGTTCTTC. Translation gives CASSLVRTASYNEQFF. This sequence joins TRBV5-1 and TRBJ2-1, with D tentatively TRBD1 (6 bases). Trimming stripped 0 bases from V and 0 bases from J, with 10 bases between. This CDR3 has 16 residues. CDR1 and CDR2 from the germline V gene are SGHRS and YFSETQ.

This clone was recorded only once. The chain carries TRBV19 and TRBJ1-4; D is unresolved. The CDR3 contains 13 residues. Germline lookup yields CDR1 LNHDA and CDR2 SQIVND (reference sequence). V lost 6 bases to trimming and J lost 8 bases, with 13 bases between them. DNA of the CDR3: TGTGCCAGTAGCAGACGGGGATTCGAAAAACTGTTTTTT. Encoded protein: CASSRRGFEKLFF.

This clone was detected only once. The rearrangement joins TRBV5-6 to TRBJ2-3, with D unclear. CDR3 length equals 13 residues. Germline V gives CDR1 SGHDT, CDR2 YYEEEE. The ends were cut back, 0 bases at V and 6 bases at J, with 8 bases in the middle. The CDR3, as DNA: TGTGCCAGCAGCTTGGGAGCATTCGATACGCAGTATTTT. This translates into CASSLGAFDTQYF.

Worth noting for this clone: Distinct nucleotide sequences in the sample also encode this CDR3. V is TRBV7-9 and J is TRBJ1-1; D gene unclear. Germline V gives CDR1 SEHNR, CDR2 FQNEAQ (reference sequence). V was clipped by 2 bases and J by 11 bases, with 9 bases between them. The CDR3 length is 11 residues. The CDR3 loop reads CASSLNNVAFF. The CDR3 region has the DNA TGTGCCAGCAGCTTAAACAATGTGGCTTTCTTT. The variable domain in full, completed from reference TRBV7-9 and TRBJ1-1, reads DTGVSQNPRHKITKRGQNVTFRCDPISEHNRLYWYRQTLGQGPEFLTYFQNEAQLEKSRLLSDRFSAERPKGSFSTLEIQRTEQGDSAMYLCASSLNNVAFFGQGTRLTVV.

The V and J genes are TRBV19 and TRBJ2-3, with D possibly matching TRBD1 (5 bases). Per the germline V gene, CDR1 is LNHDA and CDR2 is SQIVND (reference sequence). This CDR3 has 17 residues. The V and J ends lost 5 bases and 9 bases respectively, with 27 bases between them. CDR3 protein: CASSRPTVTDPLGTQYF. DNA of the CDR3: TGTGCCAGTAGTCGACCGACAGTAACTGATCCCCTAGGGACGCAGTATTTT.

The V gene is TRBV7-8, the J gene TRBJ2-7; maybe TRBD1 (6 bases). In germline, CDR1 is SGHVS, CDR2 FQNEAQ. The CDR3 sequence is 14 residues long. Between the trimmed V and J ends, which lost 5 bases and 1 base, there was a span of 12 bases. This CDR3 is CASSRQGGSYEQYF. The CDR3 nucleotides are TGTGCCAGCAGCAGACAAGGGGGTTCCTACGAGCAGTACTTC.

J is TRBJ2-7 and V is TRBV7-2, with TRBD2 matching 12 bases. Losses at the gene ends were 5 bases for V and 5 bases for J; bases not matched to a gene: 7. Germline assignment: CDR1 SGHTA and CDR2 FQGNSA. The CDR3 runs to 15 residues. This CDR3 reads CASSPGLAGINEQYF. The CDR3 nucleotides read TGTGCCAGCAGCCCAGGACTAGCGGGAATCAACGAGCAGTACTTC.

The CDR3 DNA follows: TGTGCCTGGAAGAGGGGCGGGACCATCGTGGGGGAAAAACTGTTTTTT. Protein product: CAWKRGGTIVGEKLFF. The V call is TRBV30, the J call TRBJ1-4, with D possibly TRBD1 on 5 matching bases. Trimming cost V 4 bases and J 8 bases, with 23 bases left between them. The germline CDR1 and CDR2 sequences are GTSNPN and SVGIG (reference sequence). The CDR3 loop spans 16 amino acids.

The chain carries TRBV6-5 and TRBJ2-6; TRBD1 agrees at 7 bases. The CDR3 covers 16 residues. V gave up 0 bases and J gave up 3 bases; unmatched junction bases: 2. CDR1 and CDR2 (germline): MNHEY, SVGAGI. The CDR3 region is CASSYSGGFGANVLTF. The DNA for the CDR3 is TGTGCCAGCAGTTACTCAGGGGGCTTTGGGGCCAACGTCCTGACTTTC.

V usage is TRBV11-3 and J usage is TRBJ2-3, with D unclear. In germline, CDR1 is SGHNT, CDR2 YENEEA. V was cut by 4 bases and J by 0 bases, with 2 bases left in between. This CDR3 contains 12 residues. CDR3 bases: TGTGCCAGCAGCTCTAGCACAGATACGCAGTATTTT. It specifies CASSSSTDTQYF.

The chain joins TRBV27 to TRBJ2-7, with D perhaps TRBD1 (6 bases). Germline CDR1 and CDR2: MNHEY and SMNVEV (reference sequence). This CDR3 region has 15 residues. Trimming shortened V by 3 bases and J by 7 bases, and 19 bases separated the two germline ends. Written as DNA, the CDR3 is TGTGCCAGCAGTTTGGTTCAGGGGAGTCCCTGGGAGCAGTACTTC. Residues: CASSLVQGSPWEQYF.

The V and J genes are TRBV7-3 and TRBJ2-5, with 11 bases lining up with TRBD2. Germline-derived CDR1 and CDR2 are SGHTA and FQGTGA. With V trimmed by 5 bases and J by 1 base, 3 bases remained unmatched. The CDR3 sequence is 15 residues long. CDR3 sequence reads: CASSATSGVQETQYF. The CDR3, as DNA: TGTGCCAGCAGCGCGACTAGCGGGGTCCAAGAGACCCAGTACTTC.

The rearrangement links TRBV11-2 to TRBJ1-6, with 7 bases fitting TRBD1. V lost 6 bases, J lost 12 bases, and 14 bases stayed unmatched. Germline assignment: CDR1 SGHAT and CDR2 FQNNGV. The CDR3 loop spans 15 amino acids. CDR3 nucleotides: TGTGCCAGCAGACCGAGGGACAGTGATTTTTTACCCCTCCACTTT. This encodes CASRPRDSDFLPLHF.

V usage is TRBV12-5 and J usage is TRBJ2-1, with D hard to call. The V end was cut by 0 bases, the J end by 10 bases, with 4 bases between. CDR3 length: 11 amino acids. Germline-derived CDR1 and CDR2 are LGHNT and FRNRAP. The DNA for the CDR3 is TGTGCTAGTGGTTTGGTACGGGAGCAGTTCTTC. This translates into CASGLVREQFF.